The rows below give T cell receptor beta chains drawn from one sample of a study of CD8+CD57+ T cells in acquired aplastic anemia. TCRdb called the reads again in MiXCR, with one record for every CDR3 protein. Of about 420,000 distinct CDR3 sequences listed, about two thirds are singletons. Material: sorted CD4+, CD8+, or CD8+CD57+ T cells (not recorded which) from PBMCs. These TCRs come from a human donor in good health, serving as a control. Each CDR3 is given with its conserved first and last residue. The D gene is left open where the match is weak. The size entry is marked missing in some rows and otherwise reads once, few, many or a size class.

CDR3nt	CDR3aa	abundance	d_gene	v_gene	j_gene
TGTGCCAGCAGCTTGGACAGGAATAATGAAAAACTGTTTTTT	CASSLDRNNEKLFF	many	TRBD1	TRBV7-2	TRBJ1-4
TGTGCCAGCACCTTAATCGCAGGTGTCTACGATCAGTACTTCTTC	CASTLIAGVYDQYFF	NA	NA	TRBV7-2	TRBJ2-1
TGCAGTGCAGGCGCGGTCAGGGGGGATCAAGCTTTCTTT	CSAGAVRGDQAFF	NA	TRBD1	TRBV20-1	TRBJ1-1
TGTGCCACCAGTGGGGGGGCCGGGACGGCCCGCGGCTACACCTTC	CATSGGAGTARGYTF	few	NA	TRBV24-1	TRBJ1-2
TGTGCCAGCAGCTTGGGAGAAGCTGGGCAGGATTCACCCCTCCACTTT	CASSLGEAGQDSPLHF	NA	NA	TRBV5-4	TRBJ1-6
TGTGCCAGCACCCCTAGCGGGCTCCTCTACGAGCAGTACTTC	CASTPSGLLYEQYF	NA	TRBD2	TRBV7-8	TRBJ2-7
TGTGCCAGCAGTTTTGCTAATCAGCCCCAGCATTTT	CASSFANQPQHF	many	NA	TRBV12-3/TRBV12-4	TRBJ1-5
TGTGCCAGCAGTGATCTGGGGGGGGTTAGCACAGATACGCAGTATTTT	CASSDLGGVSTDTQYF	NA	TRBD2	TRBV10-3	TRBJ2-3
TGTGCCAGTAGCTCGGACAGGACCTACGAGCAGTACTTC	CASSSDRTYEQYF	few	TRBD1	TRBV19	TRBJ2-7
TGTGCCACCAGCAGAGCCCGTAGGGCCCTATATTTTGGCTACACCTTT	CATSRARRALYFGYTF	NA	NA	TRBV15	TRBJ1-2
TGTGCCAGCAGTTTCGCTTGGGGATCCTATAATTCACCCCTCCACTTT	CASSFAWGSYNSPLHF	NA	NA	TRBV12-3/TRBV12-4	TRBJ1-6
TGTGCCAGCAGTGAAAAAAGGGATCTGGCAACTAATGAAAAACTGTTTTTT	CASSEKRDLATNEKLFF	many	NA	TRBV6-5	TRBJ1-4
TGTGCCAGCAGCTTCCCGGGACTAGCGGGCACAGATACGCAGTATTTT	CASSFPGLAGTDTQYF	NA	TRBD2	TRBV7-8	TRBJ2-3
TGTGCCAGCAGTGACACGAGCTCTGAAAACTCCATATATTTT	CASSDTSSENSIYF	NA	NA	TRBV7-2	TRBJ1-3
TGTGCTAGCAGCCCGACCAGCCCGAACACCGCGGAGCTGTTTTTT	CASSPTSPNTAELFF	NA	NA	TRBV7-3	TRBJ2-2
TGTGCTAGTGGCGAAGCGGTTGGGGCCCGCACAGATACGCAGTATTTT	CASGEAVGARTDTQYF	many	NA	TRBV12-5	TRBJ2-3
TGTGCCAGCAGCAAGGATAGGGTAGTCTCTGGAGCTTTCTTT	CASSKDRVVSGAFF	NA	NA	TRBV9	TRBJ1-1
TGTGCCATCAGTGGGGGTGGGACCACCTACAATGAGCAGTTCTTC	CAISGGGTTYNEQFF	few	NA	TRBV10-3	TRBJ2-1
TGCGCCAGCAGCCATGATGGCACTAGGCACCAGCAGTATTTC	CASSHDGTRHQQYF	NA	NA	TRBV7-9	TRBJ2-7
TGTGCCAGCAGCTTACGACGGGGCAATGAGCAGACCCAGTACTTC	CASSLRRGNEQTQYF	NA	NA	TRBV7-2	TRBJ2-5
NA	CASSTQEVQYFGPF	NA	NA	TRBV19	TRBJ1-4
TGTGCCAGCAGCAAGACAGTTGCATACGAGCAGTACTTC	CASSKTVAYEQYF	NA	NA	TRBV7-2	TRBJ2-7
TGTGCCAGCAGCTTGGGGACAGGGGGCTCCTACGAGCAGTACTTC	CASSLGTGGSYEQYF	many	TRBD1	TRBV11-3	TRBJ2-7
TGTGCCAGCAGCGAATCGGAGGGGGCGATTGGCTACACCTTC	CASSESEGAIGYTF	NA	TRBD1	TRBV9	TRBJ1-2
TGTGCCAGCAGCCAAGCGCCAGGGAATAAGCAACTCTTC	CASSQAPGNKQLF	NA	NA	TRBV7-8	TRBJ2-1
TGTGCCAGCAGCCCTCTCCGGGGCAGGGTTGTGAGAGACTTT	CASSPLRGRVVRDF	once	NA	TRBV7-2	TRBJ1-5
TGCGCCAGCAGCTTGGCCCTTGTGCGCTCAGATACGCAGTATTTT	CASSLALVRSDTQYF	once	NA	TRBV9	TRBJ2-3
TGTGCCAGCAAGGGCCGGCACGGACCCTACGAGCAGTACTTC	CASKGRHGPYEQYF	NA	NA	TRBV12-3/TRBV12-4	TRBJ2-7
TGCAGTGCTAGAGATCACCGGGTGAACACGCAGTATTTT	CSARDHRVNTQYF	NA	NA	TRBV20-1	TRBJ2-3
TGTGCCAGCAGCGCCGGATGGCCTCCTAGCACAGATACGCAGTACTTC	CASSAGWPPSTDTQYF	NA	NA	TRBV7-2	TRBJ2-7
TGTGCCACCAGCCATCCCGGGACAGGCCAAGAGACCCAGTACTTC	CATSHPGTGQETQYF	NA	TRBD1	TRBV12-3/TRBV12-4	TRBJ2-5
TGTGCCAGCAGTGAATGGGAGGGCGGCGAGCATGACTTCACCTTC	CASSEWEGGEHDFTF	NA	NA	TRBV7-9	TRBJ1-2
TGTGCCAGCAGCCATAACCAAGAGACCCAGTACTTC	CASSHNQETQYF	many	NA	TRBV3-1	TRBJ2-5
TGTGCCAGCAGCCCACAGCAGACCGGGGAGCTGTTTTTT	CASSPQQTGELFF	NA	NA	TRBV11-3	TRBJ2-2
TGTGCCAGCAGCTTAGGGGCAGTTGGTTACAATGAGCAGCAGCATTTT	CASSLGAVGYNEQQHF	NA	NA	TRBV7-9	TRBJ1-5
TGCAGTGCTAGGGGGACAGGGGAGTATGAGACCCAGTACTTC	CSARGTGEYETQYF	NA	TRBD1	TRBV20-1	TRBJ2-5
TGTGCTAGCTGGCGGGTCGACTACGAGCAGTACTTC	CASWRVDYEQYF	NA	NA	TRBV12-3/TRBV12-4	TRBJ2-7
TGTGCCATCAGTGAGAGTAGGAGAGAGACCCAGTACTTC	CAISESRRETQYF	NA	NA	TRBV10-3	TRBJ2-5
TGCAGTGCTAGTGTCGGCGGGGGGGGTAACACCTTC	CSASVGGGGNTF	NA	NA	TRBV20-1	TRBJ1-2
TGTGCCACCAGCCCTCGCTCCTATAATTCACCCCTCCACTTT	CATSPRSYNSPLHF	few	NA	TRBV15	TRBJ1-6
TGTGCCATCAGTGTAGAGGGCCGAAACGAGCAGTACTTC	CAISVEGRNEQYF	NA	NA	TRBV10-3	TRBJ2-7